The table lists the clone carrying this T cell receptor (beta chain) with a count of one. The assay was immunoSEQ multiplex PCR, and TCRdb's table has in-frame clones only and misses some. The repertoire holds roughly 56,000 clones, with approximately 93% as singletons. This record belongs to a study of siplizumab effects on memory and regulatory T cells. V lost 4 bases and J lost 2, with 11 bases in between. The CDR3 has 14 residues. The V gene's germline CDR1 is MGHRA and CDR2 YSYEKL. The chain joins TRBV4-1 to TRBJ1-2; weak D call: TRBD1 (6 bases). This sequence was found in a human donor in good health. The material sequenced was CD8+ T cells sorted from blood. The CDR3 is CASSPGQLNYGYTF. DNA of the CDR3: TGCGCCAGCAGCCCAGGACAGTTGAACTATGGCTACACCTTC.